The 25 T cell receptor beta chains in this list originate from one sample, sequenced in a study of early T cells in non-severe SARS-CoV-2 infection. One entry per CDR3 protein results from TCRdb running MiXCR on the 5' RACE reads. This table holds roughly 99,000 distinct CDR3 sequences, 8.5% to 14% found once. The sequencing sample was made of whole blood. All receptors come from an adult who was a healthcare worker with PCR-confirmed SARS-CoV-2 infection or an uninfected control (not recorded which).

V is TRBV20-1 and J is TRBJ2-1, with 7 nucleotides matching TRBD1. V shed 5 bases and J 5 bases; nucleotides not matched to a gene: 21. CDR1 and CDR2 from the germline V gene are DFQATT and SNEGSKA (reference sequence). CDR3 size: 18 residues. The CDR3 is CSAVIVWSQGVLHNEQFF. The CDR3 nucleotides read TGCAGTGCTGTGATCGTTTGGAGCCAGGGGGTCTTGCACAATGAGCAGTTCTTC.

The chain is built from TRBV4-1 and TRBJ2-7, with D maybe TRBD2 (6 bases). CDR3 length equals 17 residues. The V gene lost 3 bases and the J gene lost 2 bases, with 20 bases spanning the gap. Germline lookup yields CDR1 MGHRA and CDR2 YSYEKL. The CDR3 protein is CASSHIIGRGAPYEQYF. CDR3 DNA: TGCGCCAGCAGCCATATTATCGGGAGAGGTGCCCCCTACGAGCAGTACTTC.

The V gene is TRBV28, the J gene TRBJ2-7; D remains ambiguous. CDR1 and CDR2 from the germline V gene are MDHEN and SYDVKM. The CDR3 spans 11 residues. V was pared by 5 bases and J by 3 bases, with 5 bases between. The chain's CDR3 is CASSNDYEQYF. CDR3 in DNA: TGTGCCAGCAGTAACGACTACGAGCAGTACTTC. Filled out from reference TRBV28 and TRBJ2-7, the complete variable domain reads DVKVTQSSRYLVKRTGEKVFLECVQDMDHENMFWYRQDPGLGLRLIYFSYDVKMKEKGDIPEGYSVSREKKERFSLILESASTNQTSMYLCASSNDYEQYFGPGTRLTVT.

This clonotype occurred a few times. The V and J genes are TRBV7-2 and TRBJ2-2; D might be TRBD1 or TRBD2, each matching 5 bases. This CDR3 contains 15 residues. Germline V gene sequence: CDR1 SGHTA, CDR2 FQGNSA. V was cut by 5 bases and J by 6 bases, with 16 bases left in between. This CDR3 reads CASSVRGEGSGELFF. CDR3 sequence (DNA): TGTGCCAGCAGCGTCCGGGGCGAGGGGTCCGGGGAGCTGTTTTTT. Based on the CDR3 plus reference TRBV7-2 and TRBJ2-2, the full variable domain is GAGVSQSPSNKVTEKGKDVELRCDPISGHTALYWYRQSLGQGLEFLIYFQGNSAPDKSGLPSDRFSAERTGGSVSTLTIQRTQQEDSAVYLCASSVRGEGSGELFFGEGSRLTVL.

This clonotype appeared many times. The V gene is TRBV12-3 or TRBV12-4, the J gene TRBJ2-5, with a weak D call TRBD2 (5 bases). The CDR3 is 17 amino acids. V dropped 5 bases and J dropped 5 bases, with 24 bases sitting between them. The CDR3 DNA follows: TGTGCCAGCAGTCTCGGGGAGCAGGATCCAACAGCTGAGACCCAGTACTTC. It yields the protein CASSLGEQDPTAETQYF.

This clonotype has at least ten counts. In DNA form, the CDR3 reads TGTGCCAGCAGCTCTAGCGGGAGCTACTGGAATGAGCAGTTCTTC. It translates to CASSSSGSYWNEQFF. The V gene is TRBV7-2, the J gene TRBJ2-1; 10 bases agree with TRBD2. Germline-derived CDR1 and CDR2 are SGHTA and FQGNSA. V lost 4 bases to trimming and J lost 7 bases; unmatched junction nucleotides: 7. CDR3 length: 15 amino acids.

In this sample, this clonotype turned up many times. The V and J genes are TRBV5-4 and TRBJ2-5; D perhaps matches TRBD2 (5 bases). This CDR3 is 15 amino acids long. The V end was cut by 1 base, the J end by 2 bases, with 12 bases between. Germline CDR1 reads SGHNT; CDR2 reads YYREEE (reference sequence). The CDR3 loop is CASSLSPSGQETQYF. In nucleotides, the CDR3 is TGTGCCAGCAGCTTGTCCCCCAGCGGTCAAGAGACCCAGTACTTC.

CDR3 DNA: TGTGCCAGCAGCTTACCGGGGGCCAGTCGAAAACTGTTTTTT. Translated: CASSLPGASRKLFF. This chain links TRBV7-9 with TRBJ1-4, with a tentative D call TRBD1 (6 bases). CDR1 and CDR2 (germline): SEHNR, FQNEAQ (reference sequence). V was shortened by 2 bases and J by 10 bases, with 14 bases between the two germline ends. The CDR3 spans 14 residues. The full variable domain, with the rest looked up from reference TRBV7-9 and TRBJ1-4, is DTGVSQNPRHKITKRGQNVTFRCDPISEHNRLYWYRQTLGQGPEFLTYFQNEAQLEKSRLLSDRFSAERPKGSFSTLEIQRTEQGDSAMYLCASSLPGASRKLFFGSGTQLSVL.

This clonotype was seen many times. The J gene is TRBJ2-1, the V gene TRBV11-3; 12 bases are shared with TRBD2. Germline assignment: CDR1 SGHNT and CDR2 YENEEA. V lost 6 bases and J lost 6; bases outside the gene matches: 3. This CDR3 has 14 amino acids. CDR3 sequence reads: CASSPSGRVNEQFF. The CDR3 DNA reads TGTGCCAGCAGTCCTAGCGGGAGGGTCAATGAGCAGTTCTTC.

The chain carries TRBV5-1 and TRBJ2-2, with D possibly being TRBD2 (5 bases). The CDR3 is made up of 15 amino acids. CDR1 SGHRS and CDR2 YFSETQ come from the germline V gene. The germline V and J ends were trimmed by 1 base and 5 bases, with 12 bases remaining between them. CDR3 nucleotide sequence: TGCGCCAGCAGCTTGAGCGGCGATCGAACCGGGGAGCTGTTTTTT. Its protein product is CASSLSGDRTGELFF. Full variable domain (remainder filled in from reference TRBV5-1 and TRBJ2-2): KAGVTQTPRYLIKTRGQQVTLSCSPISGHRSVSWYQQTPGQGLQFLFEYFSETQRNKGNFPGRFSGRQFSNSRSEMNVSTLELGDSALYLCASSLSGDRTGELFFGEGSRLTVL.

The chain has TRBV2 and TRBJ2-3; either TRBD1 or TRBD2 may supply D (5 bases each). This CDR3 is 11 amino acids long. Germline V CDR1 and CDR2: SNHLY, FYNNEI. V lost 6 bases, J lost 9 bases, and 10 bases lay in between. CDR3 coding DNA: TGTGCCAGCAGCAGGGAGCCCACGCAGTATTTT. Protein sequence: CASSREPTQYF.

This clonotype was counted a few times. The chain couples TRBV30 to TRBJ1-1, with no clear D. This CDR3 comprises 11 residues. Trimming took off 4 bases at V and 5 bases at J, with 8 bases between the two ends. Germline CDR1 and CDR2: GTSNPN and SVGIG (reference sequence). CDR3 protein: CAWISGTEAFF. CDR3 DNA sequence: TGTGCCTGGATTTCGGGTACTGAAGCTTTCTTT.

The chain couples TRBV4-1 to TRBJ2-1; TRBD2 aligns across 13 bases. V was pared by 0 bases and J by 7 bases, with 3 bases of the junction left unmatched. Germline V gene data show CDR1 as MGHRA and CDR2 as YSYEKL. The CDR3 has 16 residues. The CDR3 region has the DNA TGCGCCAGCAGCCAAGAGACTAGCGGGAGGAAAAATGAGCAGTTCTTC. This codes for CASSQETSGRKNEQFF.

This clonotype was detected many times. This chain connects TRBV28 to TRBJ1-3; D not certain. CDR1 and CDR2 (germline): MDHEN, SYDVKM. This CDR3 is built from 15 residues. V gave up 5 bases and J gave up 0 bases, with 11 bases separating them. The CDR3 nucleotides read TGTGCCAGCAGTGTACAGCAAATCTCTGGAAACACCATATATTTT. Encoded protein: CASSVQQISGNTIYF.

The sample holds many counts of this clonotype. The chain carries TRBV24-1 and TRBJ1-5; no clear D gene. Trimming shortened V by 2 bases and J by 4 bases, and 8 bases separated the two germline ends. This CDR3 has 14 amino acids. Germline CDR1 KGHDR, CDR2 SFDVKD. For the CDR3, the DNA is TGTGCCACCAGTGATTACGCAGGAAATCAGCCCCAGCATTTT. Translation: CATSDYAGNQPQHF.

This clonotype has just one count. The rearrangement links TRBV7-2 to TRBJ2-7; D uncertain. There are 13 residues in the CDR3. Deletions cut 2 bases from V and 5 bases from J, with 10 bases between. Germline lookup yields CDR1 SGHTA and CDR2 FQGNSA. The CDR3 loop is CASSLNRAHEQYF. CDR3 bases: TGTGCCAGCAGCTTAAACCGGGCCCACGAGCAGTACTTC.

This clonotype was picked up many times. V is TRBV7-2 and J is TRBJ2-3; possible D gene TRBD2, 7 bases. The V end lost 3 bases, the J end lost 3 bases, and 13 bases lay between the germline ends. The V gene's germline CDR1 is SGHTA and CDR2 FQGNSA. The CDR3 has 15 residues. CDR3 bases: TGTGCCAGCAGCTTTATAGGGAGGGGGACAGATACGCAGTATTTT. Translating it yields CASSFIGRGTDTQYF.

This clonotype was seen more than once but under ten times. This sequence joins TRBV20-1 and TRBJ2-5; possibly TRBD1 for D (5 bases). V was cut by 3 bases and J by 0 bases, with 8 bases left in between. This CDR3 is built from 13 residues. Germline CDR1 is DFQATT and CDR2 is SNEGSKA (reference sequence). Here the CDR3 reads CSASPGYQETQYF. CDR3 DNA sequence: TGCAGTGCTAGTCCAGGGTACCAAGAGACCCAGTACTTC.

This clonotype was detected many times. The chain employs TRBV6-1 and TRBJ1-5, with D unclear. CDR1 and CDR2 (germline): MNHNS, SASEGT. The CDR3 consists of 16 residues. With 2 bases removed from V and 5 bases from J, the gap between germline ends came to 16 bases. The CDR3 DNA is TGTGCCAGCAGTGAATTACCCCTTTTTGGGGATCAGCCCCAGCATTTT. This sequence encodes CASSELPLFGDQPQHF.

The chain joins TRBV29-1 to TRBJ1-5; D unresolved. Deletions cut 4 bases from V and 2 bases from J, with 12 bases between. The CDR3 consists of 14 residues. CDR1 and CDR2 (germline): SQVTM, ANQGSEA. CDR3 protein: CSVGAGGGNQPQHF. CDR3 bases: TGCAGCGTTGGGGCAGGCGGGGGCAATCAGCCCCAGCATTTT.

CDR3 DNA: TGTGCCAGCAGTTACCGCGGATCCCTCAATGAGCAGTTCTTC. It is translated as CASSYRGSLNEQFF. The chain employs TRBV6-2 or TRBV6-3 and TRBJ2-1; D gene unclear. This CDR3 has 14 residues. Per the germline V gene, CDR1 is MNHEY and CDR2 is SVGEGT. Trimming stripped 2 bases from V and 6 bases from J, with 11 bases between.

The chain joins TRBV7-9 to TRBJ2-2, with D perhaps TRBD2 (6 bases). V shed 3 bases and J shed 0 bases, with 17 bases lying between them. The germline gives CDR1 SEHNR, CDR2 FQNEAQ (reference sequence). The CDR3 runs to 18 residues. CDR3 residues: CASSFLGSTSSNTGELFF. The CDR3 DNA sequence: TGTGCCAGCAGCTTTCTCGGGAGTACGAGTTCGAACACCGGGGAGCTGTTTTTT.

In its sample, this clonotype was seen many times. This chain links TRBV12-3 or TRBV12-4 with TRBJ2-5; 13 positions match TRBD2. V shed 4 bases, J shed 5 bases, and the junction held 7 bases outside the gene matches. This CDR3 is built from 16 residues. CDR3 protein: CASSWGTSGIWETQYF. In DNA, the CDR3 is TGTGCCAGCAGTTGGGGGACTAGCGGGATATGGGAGACCCAGTACTTC.

A few counts support this clonotype. CDR3 DNA sequence: TGTGCCAGCACCGCATGGTACGAGTCCTACAATGAGCAGTTCTTC. It codes for CASTAWYESYNEQFF. V is TRBV11-2 and J is TRBJ2-1; D ambiguous. Trimming took 7 bases from V and 1 from J, leaving 14 bases between them. CDR1 is SGHAT and CDR2 is FQNNGV in the germline V gene. The CDR3 spans 15 residues.

This clonotype was seen at least ten times. This sequence joins TRBV2 and TRBJ2-7; 12 bases are a match to TRBD2. The V segment lost 8 bases and the J segment 1 base; nucleotides outside the gene matches: 12. The CDR3 sequence is 17 residues long. Germline V gene lookup returns CDR1 SNHLY and CDR2 FYNNEI. CDR3 bases: TGTGCCAGCGTGGGGCAGGGGGGACTAGCGGGTTCCTACGAGCAGTACTTC. It yields the protein CASVGQGGLAGSYEQYF. Supplemented by reference TRBV2 and TRBJ2-7, the full variable domain reads EPEVTQTPSHQVTQMGQEVILRCVPISNHLYFYWYRQILGQKVEFLVSFYNNEISEKSEIFDDQFSVERPDGSNFTLKIRSTKLEDSAMYFCASVGQGGLAGSYEQYFGPGTRLTVT.